The subject of this entry is one T cell receptor (beta chain). The source of the sample is a study of blood T cells in healthy people across ages. Then a second PCR, running roughly 7 to 11 cycles, was carried out with a sample-barcoded 5' primer and a J-beta primer mix. A single record per CDR3 protein comes from TCRdb applying MiXCR to the 5' RACE reads. The table includes more than 800,000 distinct CDR3 sequences, about 28% detected once. In germline, CDR1 is DFQATT, CDR2 SNEGSKA (reference sequence). With 2 bases clipped from V and 5 bases from J, the junction kept 10 bases outside the gene matches. CDR3 length: 18 residues.

This receptor was obtained from a woman older than 75 in good health. V and J are TRBV20-1 and TRBJ2-1, with 15 bases fitting TRBD2. The material sequenced was blood. Here the CDR3 reads CSARPGLAGGFYHNEQFF. The CDR3 DNA is TGCAGTGCTAGACCCGGACTAGCGGGGGGGTTCTACCACAATGAGCAGTTCTTC.